These 23 T cell receptor beta chains share one sample of origin, sequenced in a study of CD4 T cells in relation to SARS-CoV-2 and coronaviruses. Profiled with immunoSEQ multiplex PCR; TCRdb holds only in-frame clones, not every one. The table lists roughly 17,000 clones, approximately 80% of them singletons. No cognate antigen is known for these TCRs. Before the COVID-19 pandemic, during about 2011-2019, CD4+ T cells were taken from unexposed donors. Isolation of CD4+ T cells took place after approximately eleven days in culture. The sequencing input was CD4+ T cells from PBMCs, cultured in vitro. Source of these receptors: a human donor in good health.

The CDR3 DNA follows: TGCGCCAGCAGCTTGGAAGGGCCCGAGCAGTACTTC. This gives the protein CASSLEGPEQYF. The rearrangement joins TRBV5-1 to TRBJ2-7; no reliable D call. Germline lookup yields CDR1 SGHRS and CDR2 YFSETQ. The CDR3 consists of 12 residues. The ends were cut back, 0 bases at V and 6 bases at J, with 7 bases in the middle.

The rearrangement joins TRBV5-1 to TRBJ2-7, with a possible D match to TRBD2 (6 bases). The CDR3 runs to 14 residues. The ends were cut back, 0 bases at V and 4 bases at J, with 11 bases in the middle. CDR1 and CDR2 from the germline V gene are SGHRS and YFSETQ. The CDR3 coding sequence is TGCGCCAGCAGCTTGGAGCCGGGGGTGTACGAGCAGTACTTC. It translates to CASSLEPGVYEQYF.

CDR3 sequence reads: CASSAHSLTGGTRITGANVLTF. Written as DNA, the CDR3 is TGCGCCAGCAGCGCTCATTCTTTAACAGGGGGCACAAGGATAACTGGGGCCAACGTCCTGACTTTC. The chain combines TRBV5-1 with TRBJ2-6, with 9 bases lining up with TRBD1. The germline V gene has CDR1 SGHRS and CDR2 YFSETQ. The CDR3 covers 22 residues. Unmatched junction bases numbered 22, after V lost 4 bases and J lost 2 bases.

The chain couples TRBV28 to TRBJ2-7; the match to TRBD1 covers 12 bases. J gave up 5 bases and V 5 bases, and 10 bases lay outside the gene matches. This CDR3 has 16 amino acids. Germline lookup yields CDR1 MDHEN and CDR2 SYDVKM. The chain's CDR3 is CASSPTLGTGGNEQYF. CDR3 coding DNA: TGTGCCAGCAGTCCGACCCTCGGGACAGGGGGCAACGAGCAGTACTTC.

CDR3 coding DNA: TGCGCCAGCAGTTACAGGGGAGACGAGCAGTACTTC. Its protein is CASSYRGDEQYF. The rearrangement uses TRBV5-1 and TRBJ2-7; 7 nucleotides align to TRBD1. Losses at the gene ends were 5 bases for V and 5 bases for J; bases not matched to a gene: 4. The CDR3 sequence is 12 residues long. The V gene's germline CDR1 is SGHRS and CDR2 YFSETQ. The variable domain in full, completed from reference TRBV5-1 and TRBJ2-7, reads KAGVTQTPRYLIKTRGQQVTLSCSPISGHRSVSWYQQTPGQGLQFLFEYFSETQRNKGNFPGRFSGRQFSNSRSEMNVSTLELGDSALYLCASSYRGDEQYFGPGTRLTVT.

This rearrangement joins TRBV2 to TRBJ2-5, with D unclear. V was trimmed by 4 bases and J by 4 bases, leaving 4 bases between them. There are 11 residues in the CDR3. Looked up from germline, CDR1 is SNHLY and CDR2 is FYNNEI. CDR3 coding DNA: TGTGCCAGCAGTGTAGGAGAGACCCAGTACTTC. Translating gives CASSVGETQYF. Together with reference TRBV2 and TRBJ2-5, the CDR3 gives the full variable domain: EPEVTQTPSHQVTQMGQEVILRCVPISNHLYFYWYRQILGQKVEFLVSFYNNEISEKSEIFDDQFSVERPDGSNFTLKIRSTKLEDSAMYFCASSVGETQYFGPGTRLLVL.

The rearrangement links TRBV18 to TRBJ1-1; no clear D gene. V lost 3 bases, J lost 0 bases, and 5 bases lay in between. Germline V lookup: CDR1 KGHSH, CDR2 LQKENI. CDR3 length: 13 residues. The CDR3 spells CASSPSLNTEAFF. CDR3 DNA: TGTGCCAGCTCACCCTCGCTGAACACTGAAGCTTTCTTT. The entire variable domain, with the rest obtained from reference TRBV18 and TRBJ1-1, is as follows: NAGVMQNPRHLVRRRGQEARLRCSPMKGHSHVYWYRQLPEEGLKFMVYLQKENIIDESGMPKERFSAEFPKEGPSILRIQQVVRGDSAAYFCASSPSLNTEAFFGQGTRLTVV.

This chain links TRBV19 with TRBJ2-7; 10 bases align to TRBD2. Germline CDR1 is LNHDA and CDR2 is SQIVND (reference sequence). The CDR3 loop spans 17 amino acids. J gave up 0 bases and V 1 base, and 6 bases lay outside the gene matches. CDR3 amino acids: CASSIGYSGRSSYEQYF. In nucleotides, the CDR3 is TGTGCCAGTAGTATAGGCTATAGCGGGAGGAGCTCCTACGAGCAGTACTTC.

The chain links TRBV7-6 to TRBJ1-3; 7 bases align to TRBD1. V lost 5 bases to trimming and J lost 2 bases; unmatched junction nucleotides: 9. The CDR3 contains 16 residues. CDR1 and CDR2 (germline): SGHVS, FNYEAQ. The CDR3 reads CASSPYSGTAGNTIYF. The DNA for the CDR3 is TGTGCCAGCAGCCCATACTCCGGGACAGCTGGAAACACCATATATTTT.

J is TRBJ2-7 and V is TRBV3-1 (or the pseudogene TRBV3-2); a weak D match, TRBD2 (6 bases). The CDR3 is 13 amino acids. CDR1 LGHDT and CDR2 YNNKEL come from the germline V gene (reference sequence). Trimming took 10 bases from V and 7 from J, leaving 20 bases between them. The CDR3 sequence is CATGGGRGREQYF. The DNA of the CDR3 is TGTGCCACCGGGGGTGGGCGGGGACGGGAGCAGTACTTC.

V is TRBV12-5 and J is TRBJ2-7; D unresolved. Trimming stripped 1 base from V and 7 bases from J, with 14 bases between. The CDR3 sequence is 14 residues long. The germline gives CDR1 LGHNT, CDR2 FRNRAP. The CDR3 sequence is CASGLEGLASEQYF. The CDR3 DNA sequence: TGTGCTAGTGGTTTGGAGGGTTTAGCTTCTGAGCAGTACTTC. The full variable domain, rest sourced from reference TRBV12-5 and TRBJ2-7, is DARVTQTPRHKVTEMGQEVTMRCQPILGHNTVFWYRQTMMQGLELLAYFRNRAPLDDSGMPKDRFSAEMPDATLATLKIQPSEPRDSAVYFCASGLEGLASEQYFGPGTRLTVT.

The chain combines TRBV3-1 (or the pseudogene TRBV3-2) with TRBJ1-2; tentatively, D is TRBD1 (5 bases). Germline CDR1 LGHDT, CDR2 YNNKEL (reference sequence). This CDR3 contains 16 residues. Trimming left V 3 bases short and J 6 bases short, with 20 bases between. This CDR3 is CASSHKTGLIANGYTF. As DNA, the CDR3 is TGTGCCAGCAGCCATAAAACAGGCCTGATCGCGAATGGCTACACCTTC.

This chain connects TRBV9 to TRBJ2-2; TRBD2 is a possible D gene (6 bases). The CDR3 is 14 amino acids. Germline V gene sequence: CDR1 SGDLS, CDR2 YYNGEE. Trimming left V 2 bases short and J 4 bases short, with 9 bases between. For the CDR3, the DNA is TGTGCCAGCAGCGTCAGCGGGTCCACCGGGGAGCTGTTTTTT. It specifies CASSVSGSTGELFF.

V gene TRBV9 combines with J gene TRBJ1-4; D remains ambiguous. The CDR3 consists of 17 residues. Germline V gives CDR1 SGDLS, CDR2 YYNGEE. Trimming took 0 bases from V and 3 from J, leaving 15 bases between them. The CDR3: CASSVGFGWNPNEKLFF. DNA of the CDR3: TGTGCCAGCAGCGTAGGGTTTGGTTGGAACCCTAATGAAAAACTGTTTTTT.

J is TRBJ2-2 and V is TRBV18; D may be TRBD1 (6 bases). Trimming shortened V by 2 bases and J by 5 bases, and 12 bases separated the two germline ends. The CDR3 has 15 amino acids. Per the germline V gene, CDR1 is KGHSH and CDR2 is LQKENI. CDR3 sequence (DNA): TGTGCCAGCTCACCATATAGTCAGGGGACCGGGGAGCTGTTTTTT. Protein sequence: CASSPYSQGTGELFF. Based on the CDR3 plus reference TRBV18 and TRBJ2-2, the full variable domain is NAGVMQNPRHLVRRRGQEARLRCSPMKGHSHVYWYRQLPEEGLKFMVYLQKENIIDESGMPKERFSAEFPKEGPSILRIQQVVRGDSAAYFCASSPYSQGTGELFFGEGSRLTVL.

The J gene is TRBJ2-3, the V gene TRBV27; 7 nucleotides align to TRBD2. The CDR3 runs 15 residues. The V gene end was trimmed by 6 bases and the J gene end by 3 bases; junction bases not matched to a gene: 9. Germline CDR1 and CDR2: MNHEY and SMNVEV (reference sequence). The CDR3 DNA reads as TGTGCCAGCAGGAAACAAGGACTAGGGACAGATACGCAGTATTTT. Protein sequence: CASRKQGLGTDTQYF.

This chain connects TRBV10-3 to TRBJ1-1; 8 positions match TRBD1. This CDR3 has 15 residues. Germline V gene sequence: CDR1 ENHRY, CDR2 SYGVKD. Trimming at V came to 5 bases and at J to 4 bases, leaving 9 bases not matched to a gene. The CDR3 region has the DNA TGTGCCATCAGTCGGAGAACAGGGGGAGCCACTGAAGCTTTCTTT. The encoded protein is CAISRRTGGATEAFF.

The chain is built from TRBV4-1 and TRBJ1-2; D perhaps matches TRBD1 (5 bases). Trimming removed 5 bases from V and 8 bases from J, with 21 bases in between. The CDR3 spans 15 residues. Germline assignment: CDR1 MGHRA and CDR2 YSYEKL. This CDR3 reads CASSYNRNPKEGYTF. The DNA of the CDR3 is TGCGCCAGCAGCTATAACAGGAACCCAAAGGAAGGCTACACCTTC.

The V gene is TRBV15, the J gene TRBJ2-1; TRBD2 might be the D (6 bases). The length of the CDR3 is 16 residues. CDR1 is LNHNV and CDR2 is YYDKDF in the germline V gene (reference sequence). Trimming took 2 bases from V and 6 from J, leaving 17 bases between them. The CDR3 DNA reads TGTGCCACCAGCAGATCTACCGGGGGTAGGGGCAATGAGCAGTTCTTC. Translated: CATSRSTGGRGNEQFF.

The genes are TRBV4-2 and TRBJ1-2; 10 nucleotides match TRBD1. Germline CDR1 LGHNA, CDR2 YNFKEQ. The CDR3 spans 17 residues. Trimming cost V 0 bases and J 6 bases; bases outside gene matches: 10. CDR3 sequence (DNA): TGTGCCAGCAGCCAAGATACCGGGACAGGGGATAGAAATGGCTACACCTTC. It codes for CASSQDTGTGDRNGYTF.

This rearrangement joins TRBV5-1 to TRBJ2-2; D might be TRBD1 or TRBD2, each matching 6 bases. CDR1 and CDR2 from the germline V gene are SGHRS and YFSETQ. Between the trimmed V and J ends, which lost 0 bases and 6 bases, there was a span of 18 bases. The CDR3 runs 17 residues. DNA for the CDR3: TGCGCCAGCAGCTTGGAGCAGTGGGGGGCAGGGGCCGGGGAGCTGTTTTTT. It translates to CASSLEQWGAGAGELFF. Supplemented by reference TRBV5-1 and TRBJ2-2, the full variable domain reads KAGVTQTPRYLIKTRGQQVTLSCSPISGHRSVSWYQQTPGQGLQFLFEYFSETQRNKGNFPGRFSGRQFSNSRSEMNVSTLELGDSALYLCASSLEQWGAGAGELFFGEGSRLTVL.

CDR3 nucleotide sequence: TGTGCCAGCACCCATCCTAGCGGGGCTAACAATGAGCAGTTCTTC. Translating gives CASTHPSGANNEQFF. The chain joins TRBV28 to TRBJ2-1; 9 nucleotides agree with TRBD2. The CDR3 sequence is 15 residues long. The germline gives CDR1 MDHEN, CDR2 SYDVKM. V dropped 7 bases and J dropped 5; count of bases not matched to a gene: 9.

V is TRBV19 and J is TRBJ2-5; 8 nucleotides agree with TRBD2. From germline, CDR1 is LNHDA and CDR2 SQIVND (reference sequence). The CDR3 runs 15 residues. Losses at the gene ends were 10 bases for V and 2 bases for J; bases not matched to a gene: 12. The CDR3 DNA sequence: TGTGCCACCCAGCCCAGCGGGAGAATTCAAGAGACCCAGTACTTC. Protein product: CATQPSGRIQETQYF. Full variable domain (missing parts from reference TRBV19 and TRBJ2-5): DGGITQSPKYLFRKEGQNVTLSCEQNLNHDAMYWYRQDPGQGLRLIYYSQIVNDFQKGDIAEGYSVSREKKESFPLTVTSAQKNPTAFYLCATQPSGRIQETQYFGPGTRLLVL.